The source of this T cell receptor beta chain is a study of T cells in localized non-small cell lung cancer. TCRdb's table, derived via immunoSEQ multiplex PCR, lists solely in-frame clones and lacks some. Seen here are about 19,000 clones, 85% to 95% observed once, and the top ten hold 3.5% to 5%. Study-wide findings and caveats: Of the tissues analyzed, uninvolved adjacent lung showed maximal T cell clonality, greater than tumor. Sequencing was restricted to one tumor region; therefore, heterogeneity remains possible. Median detection of top 100 tumor clones in adjacent lung was around 57 clones. Those with higher blood T cell density had longer overall survival.

Germline V lookup: CDR1 MDHEN, CDR2 SYDVKM. V dropped 4 bases and J dropped 0 bases, with 15 bases sitting between them. There are 17 residues in the CDR3. Concerning this clone: Its antigen is currently unknown.

The sample consisted of peripheral blood, taken before any cancer treatment. This TCR came from an older male donor with stage I squamous cell lung carcinoma. The genes are TRBV28 and TRBJ1-4; perhaps TRBD1 as D (6 bases). This CDR3 is CASSSPLGGTTNEKLFF. CDR3 nucleotides: TGTGCCAGCAGTTCTCCTCTAGGGGGGACAACTAATGAAAAACTGTTTTTT.